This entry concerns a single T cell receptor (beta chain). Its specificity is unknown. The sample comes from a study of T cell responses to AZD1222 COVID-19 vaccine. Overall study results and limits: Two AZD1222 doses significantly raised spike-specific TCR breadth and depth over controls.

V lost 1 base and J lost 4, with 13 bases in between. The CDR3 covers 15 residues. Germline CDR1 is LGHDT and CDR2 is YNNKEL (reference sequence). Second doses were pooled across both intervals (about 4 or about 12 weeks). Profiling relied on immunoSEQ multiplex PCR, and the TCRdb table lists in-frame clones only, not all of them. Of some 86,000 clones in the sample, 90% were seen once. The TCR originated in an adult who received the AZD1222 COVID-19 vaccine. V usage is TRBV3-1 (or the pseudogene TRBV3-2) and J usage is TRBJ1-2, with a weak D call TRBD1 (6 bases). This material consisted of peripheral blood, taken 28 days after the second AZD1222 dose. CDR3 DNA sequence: TGTGCCAGCAGCCAAGGCAGGGGCGGTAGCTATGGCTACACCTTC. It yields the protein CASSQGRGGSYGYTF.